What follows is one TCR beta chain and its context. Germline and junction disagree at one end, which may indicate a read error. The data are from a study of molecular identifiers for immune sequencing clone quantification. The germline V gene has CDR1 MNHEY and CDR2 SMNVEV (reference sequence). The CDR3 has 12 residues. TCR libraries were built in bulk with a published protocol and specific TCR primers. TCRdb analysed the PCR reads with MiXCR anew, one entry per CDR3 protein. Of hundreds of thousands of distinct CDR3 sequences in the sample, over 20% were seen once. The chain couples TRBV27 to TRBJ1-6; D unresolved. The TCR comes from a human donor in good health. Some libraries in this study had Jurkat cell RNA spiked in. Input material: naive CD8+ T cells from blood, with Jurkat cell RNA spiked in. Subset defined: FACS-sorted CD8+CD4-CCR7+CD45RA+ naive T cells. This CDR3 is CTSSGVNSPLHF. In DNA, the CDR3 is TGTACCAGCAGTGGGGTTAATTCACCCCTCCACTTT.